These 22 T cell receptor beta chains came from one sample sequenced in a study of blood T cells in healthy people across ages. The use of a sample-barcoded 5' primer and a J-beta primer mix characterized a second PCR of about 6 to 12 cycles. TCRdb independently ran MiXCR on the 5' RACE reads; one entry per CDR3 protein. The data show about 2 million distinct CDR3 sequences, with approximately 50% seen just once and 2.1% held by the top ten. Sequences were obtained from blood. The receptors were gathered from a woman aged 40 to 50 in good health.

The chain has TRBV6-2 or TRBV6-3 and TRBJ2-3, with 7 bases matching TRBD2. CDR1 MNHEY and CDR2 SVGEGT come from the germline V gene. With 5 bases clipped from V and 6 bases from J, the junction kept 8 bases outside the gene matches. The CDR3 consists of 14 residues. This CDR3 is CASSTRGRVDTQYF. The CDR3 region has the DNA TGTGCCAGCAGTACGCGGGGGAGGGTGGATACGCAGTATTTT.

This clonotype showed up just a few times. This chain's CDR3 is CASSLGPQQTQYF. In nucleotides, the CDR3 is TGTGCCAGCAGCTTAGGCCCCCAGCAGACCCAGTACTTC. The J gene is TRBJ2-5, the V gene TRBV7-2; unclear D gene. The CDR3 is 13 amino acids. V lost 1 base and J 6 bases, leaving 9 bases between the germline ends. The germline V gene has CDR1 SGHTA and CDR2 FQGNSA.

Written as DNA, the CDR3 is TGTGCCAGCAGACGACCCGGGACAGGGGGGATCAATCAGCCCCAGCATTTT. It codes for CASRRPGTGGINQPQHF. The gene calls are TRBV28 and TRBJ1-5; 11 bases fit TRBD1. The CDR3 loop spans 17 amino acids. CDR1 MDHEN and CDR2 SYDVKM come from the germline V gene. V trimming: 6 bases; J trimming: 3 bases; junction bases outside the gene matches: 10.

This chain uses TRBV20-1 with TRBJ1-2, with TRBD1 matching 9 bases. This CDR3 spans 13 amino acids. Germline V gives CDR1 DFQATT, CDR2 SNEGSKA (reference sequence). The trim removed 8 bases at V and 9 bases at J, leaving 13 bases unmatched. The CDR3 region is CSTEPGQGRSYTF. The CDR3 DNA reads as TGCAGTACAGAGCCGGGACAGGGTAGGAGCTACACCTTC.

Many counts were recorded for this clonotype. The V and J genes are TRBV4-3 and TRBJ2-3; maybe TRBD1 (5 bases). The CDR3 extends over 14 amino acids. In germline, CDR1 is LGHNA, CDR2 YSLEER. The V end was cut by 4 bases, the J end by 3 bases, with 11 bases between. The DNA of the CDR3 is TGCGCCAGCAGCCCAAGCTCAGGGACAGATACGCAGTATTTT. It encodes CASSPSSGTDTQYF.

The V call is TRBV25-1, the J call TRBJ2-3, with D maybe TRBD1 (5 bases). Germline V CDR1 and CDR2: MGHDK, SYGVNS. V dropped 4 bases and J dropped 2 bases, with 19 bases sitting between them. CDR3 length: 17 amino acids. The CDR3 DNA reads TGTGCCAGCAGTGGGGTGGGGCTAGTTGGCTCCACAGATACGCAGTATTTT. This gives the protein CASSGVGLVGSTDTQYF.

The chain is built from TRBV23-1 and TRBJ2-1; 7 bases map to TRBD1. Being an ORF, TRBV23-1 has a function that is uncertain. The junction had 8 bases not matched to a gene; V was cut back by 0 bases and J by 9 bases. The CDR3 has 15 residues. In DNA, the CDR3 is TGCGCCAGCAGTCAATCGACAAGGGGGCGCAGTGAGCAGTTCTTC. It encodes CASSQSTRGRSEQFF.

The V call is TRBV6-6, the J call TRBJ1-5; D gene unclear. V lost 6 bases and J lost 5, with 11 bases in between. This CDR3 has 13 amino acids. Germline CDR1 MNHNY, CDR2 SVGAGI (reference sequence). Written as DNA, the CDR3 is TGTGCCAGCAGGACTGGGTCTTATCAGCCCCAGCATTTT. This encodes CASRTGSYQPQHF.

CDR3 DNA sequence: TGTGCCAGCAGCACCTTAGCGGGGTTTGATTCACCCCTCCACTTT. Translating it yields CASSTLAGFDSPLHF. The rearrangement uses TRBV13 and TRBJ1-6; D not certain. Germline V lookup: CDR1 PRHDT, CDR2 FYEKMQ (reference sequence). Trimming cost V 5 bases and J 8 bases, with 16 bases left between them. This CDR3 contains 15 residues.

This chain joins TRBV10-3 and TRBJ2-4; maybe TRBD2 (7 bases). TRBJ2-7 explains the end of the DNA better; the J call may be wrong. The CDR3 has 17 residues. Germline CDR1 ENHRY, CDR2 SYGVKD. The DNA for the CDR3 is TGTGCCATCAGTGGGTCGTGGGGGCGGGGGCGTACCTACGAGCAGTACTTC. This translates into CAISGSWGRGRTYEQYF.

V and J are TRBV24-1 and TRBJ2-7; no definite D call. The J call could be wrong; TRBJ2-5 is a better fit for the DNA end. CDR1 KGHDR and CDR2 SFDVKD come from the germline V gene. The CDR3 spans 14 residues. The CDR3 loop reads CATSDLGQKETQYF. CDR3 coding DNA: TGTGCCACCAGTGATTTGGGGCAGAAAGAGACCCAGTACTTC.

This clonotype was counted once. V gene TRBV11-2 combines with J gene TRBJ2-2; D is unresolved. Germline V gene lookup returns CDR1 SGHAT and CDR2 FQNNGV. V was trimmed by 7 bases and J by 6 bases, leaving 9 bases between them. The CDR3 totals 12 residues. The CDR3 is CASTLRPGELFF. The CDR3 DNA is TGTGCCAGCACCCTTAGACCCGGGGAGCTGTTTTTT.

The CDR3 is CSVSGGPNYGYTF. DNA for the CDR3: TGCAGCGTCTCGGGGGGTCCTAACTATGGCTACACCTTC. The V and J genes are TRBV29-1 and TRBJ1-2; a weak D match, TRBD1 (5 bases). The CDR3 sequence is 13 residues long. V lost 6 bases to trimming and J lost 0 bases, with 11 bases between them. CDR1 and CDR2 (germline): SQVTM, ANQGSEA.

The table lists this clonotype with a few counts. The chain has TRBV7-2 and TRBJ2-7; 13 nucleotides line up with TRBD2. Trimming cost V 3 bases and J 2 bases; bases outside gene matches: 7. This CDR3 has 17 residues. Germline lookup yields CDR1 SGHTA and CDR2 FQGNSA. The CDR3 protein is CASSFTSGGAAPYEQYF. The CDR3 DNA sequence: TGTGCCAGCAGCTTCACTAGCGGGGGGGCCGCGCCCTACGAGCAGTACTTC.

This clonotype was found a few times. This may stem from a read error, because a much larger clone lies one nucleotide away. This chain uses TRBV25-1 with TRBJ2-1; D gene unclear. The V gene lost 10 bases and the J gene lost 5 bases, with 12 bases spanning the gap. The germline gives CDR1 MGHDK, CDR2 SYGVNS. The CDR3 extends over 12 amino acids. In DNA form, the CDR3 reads TGTGCCACCGCCGTACCAAACAATGAGCAGTTCTTC. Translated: CATAVPNNEQFF.

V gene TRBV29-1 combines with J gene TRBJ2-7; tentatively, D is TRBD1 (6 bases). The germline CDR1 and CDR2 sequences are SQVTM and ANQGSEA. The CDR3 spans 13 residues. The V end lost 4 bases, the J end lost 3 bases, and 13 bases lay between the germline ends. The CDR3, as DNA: TGCAGCGTTGCACCCGGGACATACTACGAGCAGTACTTC. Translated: CSVAPGTYYEQYF.

The CDR3, as DNA: TGTGCCACTAGAGCGGGAAGGGGATCTTCTAATTCACCCCTCCACTTT. It specifies CATRAGRGSSNSPLHF. The chain links TRBV6-5 to TRBJ1-6; weak D call: TRBD1 (5 bases). Trimming pared 10 bases from V and 6 bases from J, leaving 22 bases between. The length of the CDR3 is 16 residues. CDR1 MNHEY and CDR2 SVGAGI come from the germline V gene.

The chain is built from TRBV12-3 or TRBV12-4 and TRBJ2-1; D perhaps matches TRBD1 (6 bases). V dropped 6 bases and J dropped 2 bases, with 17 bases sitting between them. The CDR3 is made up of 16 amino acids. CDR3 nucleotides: TGTGCCAGCAGCACTATGGGGGCAGGGCCCTACAATGAGCAGTTCTTC. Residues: CASSTMGAGPYNEQFF.

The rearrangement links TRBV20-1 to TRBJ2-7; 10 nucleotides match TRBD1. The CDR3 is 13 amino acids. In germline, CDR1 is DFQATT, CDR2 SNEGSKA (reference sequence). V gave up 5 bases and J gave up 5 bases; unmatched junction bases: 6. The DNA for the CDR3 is TGCAGTGCTTCCGGGACAGGGGACCACGAGCAGTACTTC. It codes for CSASGTGDHEQYF.

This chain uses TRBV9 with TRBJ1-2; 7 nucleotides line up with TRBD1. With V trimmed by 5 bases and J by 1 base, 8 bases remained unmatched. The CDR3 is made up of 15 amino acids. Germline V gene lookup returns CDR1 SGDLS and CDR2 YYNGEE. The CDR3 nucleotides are TGTGCCAGCAGTGATGACAGGGCCGGTAACTATGGCTACACCTTC. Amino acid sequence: CASSDDRAGNYGYTF. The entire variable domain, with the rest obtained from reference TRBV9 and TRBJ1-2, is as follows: DSGVTQTPKHLITATGQRVTLRCSPRSGDLSVYWYQQSLDQGLQFLIQYYNGEERAKGNILERFSAQQFPDLHSELNLSSLELGDSALYFCASSDDRAGNYGYTFGSGTRLTVV.

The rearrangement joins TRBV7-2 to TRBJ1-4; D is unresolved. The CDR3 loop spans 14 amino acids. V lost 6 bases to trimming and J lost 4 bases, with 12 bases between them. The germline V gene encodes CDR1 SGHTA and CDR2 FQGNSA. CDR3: CASRPVLHNEKLFF. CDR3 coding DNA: TGTGCCAGCAGACCGGTGCTCCATAATGAAAAACTGTTTTTT.

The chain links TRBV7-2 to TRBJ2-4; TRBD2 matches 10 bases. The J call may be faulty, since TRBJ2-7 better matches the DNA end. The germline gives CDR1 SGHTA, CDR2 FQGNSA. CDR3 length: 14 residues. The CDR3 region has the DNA TGTGCCAGCAGCGTCCCTAGCGGGGGTAACGAGCAGTACTTC. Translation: CASSVPSGGNEQYF.